What follows are 2 T cell receptor beta chains derived from one specimen sequenced in a study of CD8+ T cells in alopecia areata. Sequencing templates came from extracted RNA that was reverse transcribed into cDNA. Data came from immunoSEQ multiplex PCR; TCRdb stores just in-frame clones and leaves some out. The data show around 200,000 clones, roughly 63% seen once. The source was CD4+ T cells sorted from blood, collected at week 0. The receptors derive from a human donor with alopecia areata.

The chain carries TRBV5-6 and TRBJ1-2, with D unresolved. CDR3 length: 14 amino acids. CDR1 is SGHDT, CDR2 YYEEEE, per germline. V dropped 3 bases and J dropped 9 bases, with 18 bases sitting between them. The CDR3 is CASSSSGGVDRYTF. The CDR3 DNA reads as TGTGCCAGCAGCTCTTCGGGAGGCGTGGATCGCTACACCTTC. Variable domain in full (rest from reference TRBV5-6 and TRBJ1-2): DAGVTQSPTHLIKTRGQQVTLRCSPKSGHDTVSWYQQALGQGPQFIFQYYEEEERQRGNFPDRFSGHQFPNYSSELNVNALLLGDSALYLCASSSSGGVDRYTFGSGTRLTVV.

The V call is TRBV15, the J call TRBJ2-3; D possibly corresponds to TRBD2 (5 bases). In germline, CDR1 is LNHNV, CDR2 YYDKDF (reference sequence). V lost 0 bases and J 4 bases, leaving 8 bases between the germline ends. CDR3 length: 14 amino acids. This CDR3 reads CATSRDLRADTQYF. The CDR3 DNA follows: TGTGCCACCAGCAGAGATTTGAGGGCAGATACGCAGTATTTT. Full variable domain (outside the CDR3, taken from reference TRBV15 and TRBJ2-3): DAMVIQNPRYQVTQFGKPVTLSCSQTLNHNVMYWYQQKSSQAPKLLFHYYDKDFNNEADTPDNFQSRRPNTSFCFLDIRSPGLGDTAMYLCATSRDLRADTQYFGPGTRLTVL.